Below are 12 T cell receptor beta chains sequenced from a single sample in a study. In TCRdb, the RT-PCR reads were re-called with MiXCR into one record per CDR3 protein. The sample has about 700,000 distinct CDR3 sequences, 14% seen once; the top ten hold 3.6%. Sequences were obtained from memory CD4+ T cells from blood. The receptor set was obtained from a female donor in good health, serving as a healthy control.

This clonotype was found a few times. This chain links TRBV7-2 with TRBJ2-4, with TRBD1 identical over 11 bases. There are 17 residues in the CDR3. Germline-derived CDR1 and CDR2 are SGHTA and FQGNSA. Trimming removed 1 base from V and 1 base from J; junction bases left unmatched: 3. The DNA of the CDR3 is TGTGCCAGCAGCTTAGTTGGGGACAGGGGGGCCAAAAACATTCAGTACTTC. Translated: CASSLVGDRGAKNIQYF.

CDR3 protein: CASSVLENTEAFF. The CDR3 DNA reads TGTGCCAGCAGCGTATTGGAGAACACTGAAGCTTTCTTT. The chain carries TRBV9 and TRBJ1-1; D ambiguous. V shed 1 base and J shed 1 base, with 5 bases lying between them. The CDR3 runs to 13 residues. Per the germline V gene, CDR1 is SGDLS and CDR2 is YYNGEE.

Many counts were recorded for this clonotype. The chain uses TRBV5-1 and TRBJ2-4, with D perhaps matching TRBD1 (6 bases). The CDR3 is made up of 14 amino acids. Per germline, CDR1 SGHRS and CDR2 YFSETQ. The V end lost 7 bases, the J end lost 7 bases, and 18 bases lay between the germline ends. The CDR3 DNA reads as TGCGCCAGCCGCCCAGGGGATCAGTCGAACATTCAGTACTTC. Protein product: CASRPGDQSNIQYF.

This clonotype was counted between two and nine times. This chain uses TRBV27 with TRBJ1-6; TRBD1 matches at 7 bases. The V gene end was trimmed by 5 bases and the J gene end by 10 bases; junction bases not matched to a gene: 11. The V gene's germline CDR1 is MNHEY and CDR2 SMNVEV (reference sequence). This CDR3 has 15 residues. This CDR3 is CASSIDRVGRSPLHF. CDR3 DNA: TGTGCCAGCAGTATTGACAGGGTCGGTCGATCACCCCTCCACTTT.

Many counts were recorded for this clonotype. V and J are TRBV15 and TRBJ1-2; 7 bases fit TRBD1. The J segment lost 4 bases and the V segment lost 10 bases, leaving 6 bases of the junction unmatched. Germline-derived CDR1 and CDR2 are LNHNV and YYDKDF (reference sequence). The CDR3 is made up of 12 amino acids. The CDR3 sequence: CAISPGGYGYTF. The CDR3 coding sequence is TGTGCCATTAGCCCAGGGGGCTATGGCTACACCTTC.

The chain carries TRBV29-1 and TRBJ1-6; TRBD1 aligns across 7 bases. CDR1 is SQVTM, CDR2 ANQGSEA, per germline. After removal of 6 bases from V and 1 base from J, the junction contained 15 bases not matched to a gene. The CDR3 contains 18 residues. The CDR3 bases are TGCAGCGTACTAGGGCTCCAGGGGGGTTTTTCCTATAATTCACCCCTCCACTTT. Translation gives CSVLGLQGGFSYNSPLHF.

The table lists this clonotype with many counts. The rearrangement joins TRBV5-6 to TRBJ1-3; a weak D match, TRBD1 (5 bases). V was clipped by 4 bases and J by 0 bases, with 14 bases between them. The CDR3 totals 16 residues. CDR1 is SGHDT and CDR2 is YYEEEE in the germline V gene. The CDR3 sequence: CASSLIQDFSGNTIYF. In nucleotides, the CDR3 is TGTGCCAGCAGCCTAATACAGGACTTCTCTGGAAACACCATATATTTT.

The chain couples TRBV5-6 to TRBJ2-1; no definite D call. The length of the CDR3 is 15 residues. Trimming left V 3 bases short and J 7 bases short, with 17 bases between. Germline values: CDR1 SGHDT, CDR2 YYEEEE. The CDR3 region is CASSSQGIPRNEQFF. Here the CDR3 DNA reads TGTGCCAGCAGCTCGCAAGGGATACCAAGGAATGAGCAGTTCTTC.

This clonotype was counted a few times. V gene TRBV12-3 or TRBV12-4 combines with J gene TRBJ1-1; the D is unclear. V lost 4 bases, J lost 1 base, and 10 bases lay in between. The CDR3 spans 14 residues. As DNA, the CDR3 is TGTGCCAGCAGTTCCGGTTGGGAGAACACTGAAGCTTTCTTT. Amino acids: CASSSGWENTEAFF.

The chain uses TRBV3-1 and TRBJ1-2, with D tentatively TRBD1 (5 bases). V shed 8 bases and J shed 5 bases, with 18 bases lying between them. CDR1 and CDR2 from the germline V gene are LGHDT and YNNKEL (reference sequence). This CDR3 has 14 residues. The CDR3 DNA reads TGTGCCAGCGCAAGAAGCGGGGGAGATTATGGCTACACCTTC. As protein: CASARSGGDYGYTF.

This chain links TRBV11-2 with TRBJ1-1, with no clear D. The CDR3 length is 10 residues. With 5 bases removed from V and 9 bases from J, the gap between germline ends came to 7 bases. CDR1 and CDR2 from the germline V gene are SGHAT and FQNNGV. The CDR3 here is CASSGFQAFF. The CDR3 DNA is TGTGCCAGCAGCGGTTTCCAAGCTTTCTTT.

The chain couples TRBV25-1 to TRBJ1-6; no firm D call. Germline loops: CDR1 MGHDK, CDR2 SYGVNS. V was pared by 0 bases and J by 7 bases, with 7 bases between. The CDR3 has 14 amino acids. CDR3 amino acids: CASSEYNRNSPLHF. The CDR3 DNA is TGTGCCAGCAGTGAATACAACAGAAATTCACCCCTCCACTTT.